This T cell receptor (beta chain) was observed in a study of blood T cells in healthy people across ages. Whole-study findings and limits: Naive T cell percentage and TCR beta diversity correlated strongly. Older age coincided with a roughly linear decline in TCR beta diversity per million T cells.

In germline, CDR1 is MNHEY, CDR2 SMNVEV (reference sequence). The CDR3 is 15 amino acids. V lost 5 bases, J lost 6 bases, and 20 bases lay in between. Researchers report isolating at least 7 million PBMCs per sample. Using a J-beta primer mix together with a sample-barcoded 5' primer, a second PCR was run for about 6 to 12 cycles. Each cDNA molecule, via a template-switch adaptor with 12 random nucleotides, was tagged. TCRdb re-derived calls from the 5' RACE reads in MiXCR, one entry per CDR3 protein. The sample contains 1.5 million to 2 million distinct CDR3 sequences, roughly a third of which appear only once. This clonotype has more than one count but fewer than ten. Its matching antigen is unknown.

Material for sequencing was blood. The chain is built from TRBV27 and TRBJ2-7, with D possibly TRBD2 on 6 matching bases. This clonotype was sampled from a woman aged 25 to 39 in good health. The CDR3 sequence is CASSPFGGATTEQYF. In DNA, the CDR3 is TGTGCCAGCAGTCCATTCGGCGGGGCGACTACCGAGCAGTACTTC.